In this sample, the clone carrying this T cell receptor beta chain turned up many times. What it recognizes is unknown. Through Arm-PCR of CDR3 regions and iRepertoire HTBI primers, TCR beta libraries were built. TCRdb re-derived calls from the multiplex PCR reads in MiXCR, one entry per CDR3 protein. This sample has hundreds of thousands of distinct CDR3 sequences, with roughly 15% found just once. This specimen comes from a study of regulatory T cells in long-lasting Graves disease. Study conclusions and caveats: Researchers examined only peripheral blood and not thyroid tissue.

Time point denoted: newly diagnosed GD, antithyroid drugs for less than 3 months. The TCR library was prepared using RNA isolated from PBMCs. The same data also went into a second study, on T cells in Graves' hyperthyroidism and ophthalmopathy. From that paper: Most thyroid clonotypes that were expanded above 0.001 also turned up in blood.

This TCR was sampled from a woman aged 25 to 39 with Graves disease. The sequenced sample was peripheral blood mononuclear cells (PBMCs), obtained at new diagnosis, from a patient treated with antithyroid drugs.

In DNA, the CDR3 is TGTGCCAGCAGTTTGGGGGCCAGGGATGATCAGCCCCAGCATTTT. It specifies CASSLGARDDQPQHF. The chain combines TRBV28 with TRBJ1-5; the D gene is possibly TRBD1 (6 bases). From germline, CDR1 is MDHEN and CDR2 SYDVKM. The CDR3 totals 15 residues. V was clipped by 3 bases and J by 5 bases, with 14 bases between them.